This TCR beta chain was recorded in a study of blood T cell repertoires in COVID-19. About the research overall: Both acute and convalescent COVID-19 samples were obtained from the United States, Italy and Spain.

The ends lost 5 bases at V and 3 bases at J; junction bases unmatched: 5. The V gene's germline CDR1 is ENHRY and CDR2 SYGVKD. This CDR3 has 14 residues. In the original analysis: Quantification of nucleated cells was approximated via reference gene primer amplification. Sequenced by immunoSEQ multiplex PCR; TCRdb stores in-frame clones only, minus some. Clonal size and the V and J genes are those of that table, whereas D and trimming came from the DNA. The profile shows 180,000 or so clones, about 77% of them singletons. The specimen sequenced was peripheral blood. The clonotype was recovered from a woman at least 80 years old with active or convalescent COVID-19. The V gene is TRBV10-3, the J gene TRBJ2-7; 9 nucleotides agree with TRBD2. CDR3 nucleotide sequence: TGTGCCATCAGTCAGCAGCGGGGGGACTACGAGCAGTACTTC. The encoded protein is CAISQQRGDYEQYF.